The source of this TCR beta chain is a study of blood T cell repertoires in COVID-19. The sample holds a few counts of this clone. Trimming removed 2 bases from V and 2 bases from J, with 4 bases in between. The CDR3 is made up of 13 amino acids. CDR1 KGHSH and CDR2 LQKENI come from the germline V gene. Profiling relied on immunoSEQ multiplex PCR, and the TCRdb table lists in-frame clones only, not all of them. The sample yields under 150,000 clones, 85% seen once. The sequenced material came from peripheral blood. This clonotype originated in a human donor in a cohort sampled during active COVID-19. The V call is TRBV18, the J call TRBJ1-3; no definite D call. CDR3 region: CASSPGPGNTIYF. The CDR3 nucleotides are TGTGCCAGCTCACCAGGGCCTGGAAACACCATATATTTT.